This T cell receptor beta chain was captured by sequencing in a study of T-cell memory formation after mild COVID-19. Turning to this clonotype: Its antigen is undetermined.

5'RACE with constant-segment primers yielded barcoded, UMI-tagged TCR alpha and TCR beta cDNA libraries. Via MiXCR, TCRdb re-called the 5' RACE reads, giving one row per CDR3 protein. The top ten clones hold 2.4% of a sample with approximately 190,000 distinct CDR3 sequences, approximately 20% of them seen once. Germline lookup yields CDR1 MNHEY and CDR2 SVGAGI. V gave up 2 bases and J gave up 5 bases, with 13 bases separating them. The CDR3 has 14 residues. Study results and limitations: The study found contracting CD4+ clones mainly in CM and EM and contracting CD8+ clones in EMRA. A second wave expanding day 15 to 37 was CD4+-biased; contracting clones were balanced.

The TCR originated in an adult woman who had mild COVID-19 (a few samples of this study predate the infection). Cell type and time point are not known. The chain couples TRBV6-5 to TRBJ2-7; possible D gene TRBD2, 6 bases. The sequencing input was PBMCs or a T cell subset sorted from them (not recorded which). The CDR3 bases are TGTGCCAGCAGTTACGGGAGCGGGTGGGACGAGCAGTACTTC. This encodes CASSYGSGWDEQYF.